This TCR beta chain originates from a study of CXCR3-negative and CXCR3-positive naive CD8 T cells. Study context: Roughly 130 million TRB reads were obtained in total, which works out to about 1.5 +/- 0.3 million per library.

Sorting yielded triplicates of about 330,000 cells for each CD8+ T cell subset. General observations from the study: Naive subsets did not differ in surface CD5, and the authors estimated TCR strength using properties of the TRB CDR3. CXCR3-positive naive cells had more hydrophobic TRB CDR3s than CXCR3-negative naive cells. Memory cells differed in TRBV-TRBJ usage, but naive CXCR3-negative and CXCR3-positive cells had similar usage.

Germline V gene data show CDR1 as DFQATT and CDR2 as SNEGSKA (reference sequence). This CDR3 contains 14 residues. Libraries were UMI-labeled 5' RACE TRB cDNA. TCRdb derives one entry per CDR3 protein from the 5' RACE reads, leaving out DNA. Across about 89,000 distinct CDR3 sequences, the top ten clones capture approximately 0.99% of the sample. Worth noting for this clonotype: Antigen: not known.

The rearrangement uses TRBV20-1 and TRBJ2-2; TCRdb's assignment of TRBD1 cannot be checked, as there is no DNA. What was sequenced was naive CXCR3+ CD8+ T cells from blood. Subset given: CD45RO-CCR7+CD27+CD95- naive CD8+ T cells expressing CXCR3 (TNR3+). This TCR was sampled from a human donor in good health. Some clones in this sample may be carry-over from other donors' samples. The CDR3 region is CSADDRGSTGELFF.